This T cell receptor beta chain was profiled in a study of shared clonotypes between healthy human individuals. Produced via immunoSEQ multiplex PCR; TCRdb's table is partial and in-frame only. The repertoire holds roughly 380,000 clones, with 90% to 97% as singletons. This CDR3 spans 15 amino acids. Germline V gene data show CDR1 as SNHLY and CDR2 as FYNNEI. With 9 bases clipped from V and 1 base from J, the junction kept 6 bases outside the gene matches. CD45RO+ cells joined CCR7-negative CD45RA+ TemRA cells to form CD8 memory. The sequence derives from a man aged 25 to 40 in good health. The sequencing sample was made of memory CD8+ T cells sorted from blood. As to subset: CD45RO+ cells pooled with CCR7-negative TemRA cells. V is TRBV2 and J is TRBJ1-1; TRBD1 matches at 12 bases. This CDR3 reads CASGTGGVRNTEAFF. DNA of the CDR3: TGTGCCAGTGGGACAGGGGGCGTTAGGAACACTGAAGCTTTCTTT.